This T cell receptor (beta chain) was identified during a study of blood T cell repertoires in COVID-19. Study-wide context: COVID-19 samples from acute and convalescent phases originated in the United States, Italy and Spain. Sources were T cells, B-cell-depleted T cells, or PBMCs; the material itself was cDNA or gDNA.

Original processing notes: Estimation of nucleated cell counts was performed using reference gene primer amplification. Here immunoSEQ multiplex PCR was the method, and the copy in TCRdb shows in-frame clones only, minus some. From that table come the V and J calls and clone size; the DNA was used to work out D and trimming. Of more than 110,000 clones listed, roughly four fifths are singletons. The sequence was collected from a woman aged 80 or over in a cohort sampled during active or convalescent COVID-19. Sequenced: peripheral blood.

As DNA, the CDR3 is TGCGCCAGCAGCTACTCCCTAGCGGGGGGGCTAAACAATGAGCAGTTCTTC. This gives the protein CASSYSLAGGLNNEQFF. The chain links TRBV5-1 to TRBJ2-1, with 12 bases matching TRBD2. The V gene end was trimmed by 3 bases and the J gene end by 5 bases; junction bases not matched to a gene: 9. CDR1 SGHRS and CDR2 YFSETQ come from the germline V gene. This CDR3 has 17 amino acids.